These 28 T cell receptor beta chains were sequenced from one sample in a study of cytomegalovirus exposure and HLA in healthy donors. In the PCR, 60 Vbeta and 13 Jbeta primers were used. Data came from immunoSEQ multiplex PCR; TCRdb stores just in-frame clones and leaves some out. The sample has 100,000 or so clones; about three quarters are singletons. Sequencing was done on a sample of PBMCs. The receptors stem from a woman in her thirties or forties in good health and CMV-seropositive.

The CDR3 DNA reads as TGTGCCAGCAGTTACTCCGTGGCAGGGGGACCCTACGAGCAGTACTTC. Translating it yields CASSYSVAGGPYEQYF. The chain employs TRBV6-5 and TRBJ2-7; 7 bases fit TRBD1. This CDR3 comprises 16 residues. V trimming: 0 bases; J trimming: 2 bases; junction bases outside the gene matches: 7. Per the germline V gene, CDR1 is MNHEY and CDR2 is SVGAGI.

This chain connects TRBV30 to TRBJ2-2; 8 bases align to TRBD1. J was trimmed by 5 bases and V by 8 bases; bases with no gene match: 10. Per the germline V gene, CDR1 is GTSNPN and CDR2 is SVGIG (reference sequence). This CDR3 has 14 residues. The CDR3 DNA sequence: TGTGCCATGGACAGGGTGTTTAGGACCGGGGAGCTGTTTTTT. This encodes CAMDRVFRTGELFF. Combining the CDR3 with reference TRBV30 and TRBJ2-2 gives the whole variable domain SQTIHQWPATLVQPVGSPLSLECTVEGTSNPNLYWYRQAAGRGLQLLFYSVGIGQISSEVPQNLSASRPQDRQFILSSKKLLLSDSGFYLCAMDRVFRTGELFFGEGSRLTVL.

V usage is TRBV7-3 and J usage is TRBJ2-5; possibly TRBD2 for D (5 bases). The ends were cut back, 5 bases at V and 2 bases at J, with 9 bases in the middle. This CDR3 spans 13 amino acids. Germline V gene data show CDR1 as SGHTA and CDR2 as FQGTGA. CDR3 DNA: TGTGCCAGCAGCACGGACTCTCAAGAGACCCAGTACTTC. This sequence encodes CASSTDSQETQYF.

This clone was seen only a few times. V gene TRBV21-1 combines with J gene TRBJ2-5; the table's D call TRBD2 went unverified against the DNA. The J call is in doubt because the DNA end fits TRBJ2-7 better. TRBV21-1 is tagged as a pseudogene. This CDR3 spans 17 amino acids. CDR3 residues: CASSKWGTSGSSYEQYF. CDR3 DNA: TGTGCCAGCAGCAAATGGGGGACTAGCGGTAGCTCCTACGAGCAGTACTTC.

The chain uses TRBV27 and TRBJ2-5; tentatively, D is TRBD2 (6 bases). The J call could be wrong; TRBJ2-7 is a better fit for the DNA end. The CDR3 runs 17 residues. The germline V gene has CDR1 MNHEY and CDR2 SMNVEV (reference sequence). The CDR3 bases are TGTGCCAGCAGACCCTCCCCCTTTCGGGAGAGGCTCCACGAGCAGTACTTC. It translates to CASRPSPFRERLHEQYF.

In its sample, this clone was seen a few times. V and J are TRBV7-9 and TRBJ2-2; TRBD2 aligns across 13 bases. Per the germline V gene, CDR1 is SEHNR and CDR2 is FQNEAQ (reference sequence). The length of the CDR3 is 16 residues. V dropped 3 bases and J dropped 4; count of bases not matched to a gene: 2. The CDR3 sequence: CASSFRLAGGTGELFF. Here the CDR3 DNA reads TGTGCCAGCAGCTTTCGACTAGCGGGAGGCACCGGGGAGCTGTTTTTT.

The chain employs TRBV28 and TRBJ1-4; D is undetermined. This CDR3 has 14 amino acids. The V end lost 5 bases, the J end lost 5 bases, and 12 bases lay between the germline ends. Germline CDR1 MDHEN, CDR2 SYDVKM. The CDR3 DNA is TGTGCCAGCAGTGGGGAGAGCCTGAATGAAAAACTGTTTTTT. It translates to CASSGESLNEKLFF.

The genes are TRBV12-5 and TRBJ2-3, with 11 bases lining up with TRBD2. Germline lookup yields CDR1 LGHNT and CDR2 FRNRAP. The CDR3 spans 14 residues. Losses at the gene ends were 4 bases for V and 8 bases for J; bases not matched to a gene: 5. The CDR3 region is CASGWTGTSGTQYF. The CDR3 nucleotides read TGTGCTAGTGGTTGGACCGGGACTAGCGGTACGCAGTATTTT.

The V gene is TRBV29-1, the J gene TRBJ2-5, with a tentative D call TRBD2 (6 bases). The J call is doubtful: the DNA matches TRBJ2-7 better. Germline CDR1 reads SQVTM; CDR2 reads ANQGSEA. The CDR3 spans 15 residues. CDR3 protein: CSVGSWGDLSYEQYF. The CDR3 bases are TGCAGCGTTGGATCCTGGGGGGACCTATCCTACGAGCAGTACTTC.

This chain uses TRBV7-2 with TRBJ2-1; TRBD2 matches at 7 bases. V shed 3 bases and J 4 bases; nucleotides not matched to a gene: 6. Germline-derived CDR1 and CDR2 are SGHTA and FQGNSA. CDR3 size: 15 residues. The CDR3 sequence: CASSFGGSTYNEQFF. CDR3 bases: TGTGCCAGCAGCTTCGGCGGGAGCACTTACAATGAGCAGTTCTTC.

The V call is TRBV30, the J call TRBJ1-2; D perhaps matches TRBD1 (5 bases). This CDR3 has 16 residues. Germline lookup yields CDR1 GTSNPN and CDR2 SVGIG (reference sequence). V lost 5 bases and J lost 4, with 23 bases in between. CDR3 in amino acids: CAWGGTGTPASYGYTF. The CDR3 DNA sequence: TGTGCCTGGGGAGGGACCGGGACCCCTGCGAGCTATGGCTACACCTTC.

The chain joins TRBV5-4 to TRBJ2-7, with 8 positions matching TRBD2. Germline V gene data show CDR1 as SGHNT and CDR2 as YYREEE (reference sequence). This CDR3 has 15 residues. The ends lost 4 bases at V and 3 bases at J; junction bases unmatched: 9. The CDR3 nucleotides read TGTGCCAGCAGCCCGAGCGGGAGTAGCCGCTACGAGCAGTACTTC. Its protein product is CASSPSGSSRYEQYF.

This clone was seen only a few times. This rearrangement joins TRBV5-8 to TRBJ2-5; TRBD1 agrees at 7 bases. The end of the DNA fits TRBJ2-7 better, so the J call may be wrong. Per germline, CDR1 SGHTS and CDR2 YDEGEE. The CDR3 contains 13 residues. In DNA, the CDR3 is TGTGCCAGTTTGGAACAGGGGTTCTACGAGCAGTACTTC. Translation gives CASLEQGFYEQYF.

The CDR3 sequence is CASSLALGREWSDTQYF. CDR3 nucleotides: TGCGCCAGCAGCTTGGCTTTGGGGCGGGAGTGGTCAGATACGCAGTATTTT. V usage is TRBV5-1 and J usage is TRBJ2-3; 7 bases align to TRBD2. J lost 4 bases, V lost 0 bases, and 11 bases had no gene match. The CDR3 has 17 amino acids. CDR1 SGHRS and CDR2 YFSETQ come from the germline V gene. The full variable domain, rest sourced from reference TRBV5-1 and TRBJ2-3, is KAGVTQTPRYLIKTRGQQVTLSCSPISGHRSVSWYQQTPGQGLQFLFEYFSETQRNKGNFPGRFSGRQFSNSRSEMNVSTLELGDSALYLCASSLALGREWSDTQYFGPGTRLTVL.

This clone showed up just a few times. This chain connects TRBV19 to TRBJ2-5, with 9 positions matching TRBD2. The CDR3 totals 14 residues. After removal of 3 bases from V and 8 bases from J, the junction contained 7 bases not matched to a gene. Per the germline V gene, CDR1 is LNHDA and CDR2 is SQIVND (reference sequence). The CDR3 DNA reads as TGTGCCAGTAGTATGACGGGACTAGCCCCAACCCAGTACTTC. Translation: CASSMTGLAPTQYF.

The rearrangement uses TRBV18 and TRBJ1-5; the D gene is possibly TRBD1 (6 bases). V was trimmed by 4 bases and J by 0 bases, leaving 10 bases between them. CDR1 is KGHSH, CDR2 LQKENI, per germline. The CDR3 is 15 amino acids. The CDR3, as DNA: TGTGCCAGCTCACGGGGGACATTTAGCAATCAGCCCCAGCATTTT. This sequence encodes CASSRGTFSNQPQHF.

The V gene is TRBV5-4, the J gene TRBJ2-7; 12 nucleotides agree with TRBD2. The CDR3 is made up of 15 amino acids. V lost 1 base and J lost 7; bases outside the gene matches: 6. CDR1 is SGHNT, CDR2 YYREEE, per germline (reference sequence). The CDR3 loop reads CASSLTSGRPGEQYF. Here the CDR3 DNA reads TGTGCCAGCAGCTTGACTAGCGGGAGGCCGGGAGAGCAGTACTTC.

This clone was recorded a few times. V usage is TRBV19 and J usage is TRBJ1-2, with D possibly being TRBD1 (5 bases). V was cut by 2 bases and J by 7 bases, with 14 bases left in between. This CDR3 is built from 14 residues. Germline V CDR1 and CDR2: LNHDA, SQIVND (reference sequence). CDR3 coding DNA: TGTGCCAGTAGTATAAGTCCGGACATCTCTGGCTACACCTTC. Translation: CASSISPDISGYTF.

This sequence joins TRBV6-4 and TRBJ2-3; maybe TRBD2 (6 bases). Germline V lookup: CDR1 MRHNA, CDR2 SNTAGT. The CDR3 covers 15 residues. V lost 9 bases and J lost 1, with 17 bases in between. Written as DNA, the CDR3 is TGTGCCAGTCAAGTTGAGGGAGGTGGCACAGATACGCAGTATTTT. Protein product: CASQVEGGGTDTQYF.

The chain carries TRBV7-2 and TRBJ2-7; 9 bases agree with TRBD2. J lost 5 bases, V lost 6 bases, and 14 bases had no gene match. The CDR3 contains 16 residues. Germline loops: CDR1 SGHTA, CDR2 FQGNSA. DNA of the CDR3: TGTGCCAGCAGTTATAATGCGGGGGGGCGCGGTAACGAGCAGTACTTC. This encodes CASSYNAGGRGNEQYF.

The chain has TRBV28 and TRBJ1-5; D possibly corresponds to TRBD1 (6 bases). V shed 4 bases and J shed 2 bases, with 15 bases lying between them. The V gene's germline CDR1 is MDHEN and CDR2 SYDVKM. The CDR3 consists of 16 residues. CDR3 protein: CASSSQQGSGNQPQHF. CDR3 sequence (DNA): TGTGCCAGCAGTTCCCAACAGGGATCGGGCAATCAGCCCCAGCATTTT.

The CDR3 bases are TGTGCCAGCAGGGACAGCCCGCACGATACGCAGTATTTT. It yields the protein CASRDSPHDTQYF. This chain links TRBV14 with TRBJ2-3; D perhaps matches TRBD1 (6 bases). CDR3 length: 13 amino acids. V was pared by 6 bases and J by 6 bases, with 13 bases between. Germline lookup yields CDR1 SGHDN and CDR2 FVKESK. Looking up the rest from reference TRBV14 and TRBJ2-3 gives the full variable domain: EAGVTQFPSHSVIEKGQTVTLRCDPISGHDNLYWYRRVMGKEIKFLLHFVKESKQDESGMPNNRFLAERTGGTYSTLKVQPAELEDSGVYFCASRDSPHDTQYFGPGTRLTVL.

For this clone: The same CDR3 arises from other DNA sequences in this sample as well. The chain couples TRBV9 to TRBJ2-2; the match to TRBD1 covers 8 bases. The CDR3 runs to 15 residues. V dropped 4 bases and J dropped 2; count of bases not matched to a gene: 4. Germline-derived CDR1 and CDR2 are SGDLS and YYNGEE. The CDR3 loop is CASSPGTGNTGELFF. The CDR3 DNA is TGTGCCAGCAGCCCCGGGACAGGAAACACCGGGGAGCTGTTTTTT.

This clone was seen just once. The chain recombines TRBV28 with TRBJ2-4; TRBD2 matches 8 bases. V dropped 8 bases and J dropped 3; count of bases not matched to a gene: 6. The CDR3 sequence is 14 residues long. The germline V gene encodes CDR1 MDHEN and CDR2 SYDVKM. CDR3 amino acids: CASVAGGGKNIQYF. In DNA, the CDR3 is TGTGCCAGCGTGGCGGGAGGAGGCAAAAACATTCAGTACTTC.

The chain uses TRBV4-2 and TRBJ2-3, with D possibly matching TRBD2 (6 bases). V was cut by 0 bases and J by 10 bases, with 11 bases left in between. The CDR3 length is 13 residues. Germline V gene data show CDR1 as LGHNA and CDR2 as YNFKEQ. The CDR3 DNA follows: TGTGCCAGCAGCCAAGATGGGCGGGAAGCGCAGTATTTT. Amino acid sequence: CASSQDGREAQYF.

The CDR3 region is CASSTPGGSTDTQYF. The CDR3 nucleotides read TGTGCCAGCAGTACCCCGGGCGGGAGCACAGATACGCAGTATTTT. V usage is TRBV6-5 and J usage is TRBJ2-3, with D perhaps TRBD2 (5 bases). Germline V CDR1 and CDR2: MNHEY, SVGAGI. The CDR3 contains 15 residues. V was shortened by 5 bases and J by 0 bases, with 12 bases between the two germline ends.

The V and J genes are TRBV21-1 and TRBJ2-7; the table's TRBD1 call for D was not verified on the DNA. TRBV21-1 is recorded as a pseudogene. This CDR3 is built from 17 residues. This chain's CDR3 is CASSKVRPDRASYEQYF. DNA of the CDR3: TGTGCCAGCAGCAAAGTCCGCCCGGACAGGGCATCCTACGAGCAGTACTTC.

The chain carries TRBV2 and TRBJ2-1; 9 bases match TRBD1. This CDR3 spans 14 amino acids. The germline gives CDR1 SNHLY, CDR2 FYNNEI. V gave up 7 bases and J gave up 8 bases; unmatched junction bases: 9. DNA of the CDR3: TGTGCCAGCAAATGGGGGACAGGGCTAGATGAGCAGTTCTTC. This translates into CASKWGTGLDEQFF.